This T cell receptor (beta chain) was sequenced for a study of blood T cell repertoires in COVID-19. Across the whole study: The origin of the acute and convalescent COVID-19 samples was the United States, Italy and Spain. Sample material is recorded as cDNA or gDNA derived from T cells, B-cell-depleted T cells, or PBMCs.

Study processing details: Nucleated cell number was recorded as an estimate derived from reference gene primer amplification. The table came from immunoSEQ multiplex PCR; TCRdb's copy has only in-frame clones and leaves some out. V and J calls and clone size follow that table, whereas D and trimming were derived from the DNA. The data show about 120,000 clones, approximately 80% seen once. This CDR3 region has 15 residues. CDR1 and CDR2 from the germline V gene are SGDLS and YYNGEE. The V end was cut by 4 bases, the J end by 6 bases, with 19 bases between. The chain uses TRBV9 and TRBJ1-1, with no clear D. Sequencing was performed on peripheral blood. This sequence originates from a woman in her 50s with acute or convalescent COVID-19. CDR3 in amino acids: CASSPTGGLGAEAFF. CDR3 bases: TGTGCCAGCAGCCCCACCGGCGGATTAGGCGCTGAAGCTTTCTTT.